The 8 T cell receptor beta chains below were found in one sample sequenced in a study of early T cells in non-severe SARS-CoV-2 infection. MiXCR, applied by TCRdb to the 5' RACE reads, yields one record per CDR3 protein. The sample includes approximately 35,000 distinct CDR3 sequences, more than 4.5% of them seen just once. Sequenced input: whole blood. These receptors all stem from an adult who was a healthcare worker with PCR-confirmed SARS-CoV-2 infection or an uninfected control (not recorded which).

This clonotype was seen repeatedly, ten times or more. This chain uses TRBV7-9 with TRBJ1-1, with TRBD1 identical over 9 bases. CDR3 size: 13 residues. The ends lost 6 bases at V and 4 bases at J; junction bases unmatched: 3. The germline V gene has CDR1 SEHNR and CDR2 FQNEAQ (reference sequence). CDR3 DNA: TGTGCCAGCAGGGGACAGGGTGTCACTGAAGCTTTCTTT. It translates to CASRGQGVTEAFF.

This chain uses TRBV7-2 with TRBJ1-1; D gene unclear. With 5 bases removed from V and 1 base from J, the gap between germline ends came to 8 bases. This CDR3 is built from 13 residues. Per germline, CDR1 SGHTA and CDR2 FQGNSA. Here the CDR3 DNA reads TGTGCCAGCAGCGCGGGCCCGAACACTGAAGCTTTCTTT. Its translation is CASSAGPNTEAFF. Full variable domain (rest looked up from reference TRBV7-2 and TRBJ1-1): GAGVSQSPSNKVTEKGKDVELRCDPISGHTALYWYRQSLGQGLEFLIYFQGNSAPDKSGLPSDRFSAERTGGSVSTLTIQRTQQEDSAVYLCASSAGPNTEAFFGQGTRLTVV.

J is TRBJ1-1 and V is TRBV7-9, with D unclear. V lost 1 base to trimming and J lost 0 bases, with 6 bases between them. CDR1 SEHNR and CDR2 FQNEAQ come from the germline V gene (reference sequence). CDR3 size: 14 residues. The CDR3 is CASSLDILNTEAFF. CDR3 sequence (DNA): TGTGCCAGCAGCTTAGACATTTTGAACACTGAAGCTTTCTTT.

The sample holds many counts of this clonotype. V is TRBV28 and J is TRBJ2-1; D is unresolved. V lost 6 bases and J lost 0, with 18 bases in between. Per germline, CDR1 MDHEN and CDR2 SYDVKM. The CDR3 consists of 17 residues. This CDR3 is CASSSTLHPSSYNEQFF. The CDR3 nucleotides read TGTGCCAGCAGCTCAACACTTCATCCCAGCTCCTACAATGAGCAGTTCTTC.

This clonotype was counted at least ten times. The chain combines TRBV6-2 or TRBV6-3 with TRBJ2-6; D is undetermined. From germline, CDR1 is MNHEY and CDR2 SVGEGT. The CDR3 is 13 amino acids. V lost 10 bases, J lost 4 bases, and 11 bases lay in between. The CDR3 is CATLVGGANVLTF. CDR3 bases: TGTGCCACCCTAGTAGGAGGGGCCAACGTCCTGACTTTC.

This rearrangement joins TRBV18 to TRBJ2-5; no clear D gene. Trimming shortened V by 3 bases and J by 4 bases, and 6 bases separated the two germline ends. Germline assignment: CDR1 KGHSH and CDR2 LQKENI. The CDR3 loop spans 12 amino acids. In nucleotides, the CDR3 is TGTGCCAGCTCACCCTCGAGAGAGACCCAGTACTTC. Translation: CASSPSRETQYF.

This clonotype was counted at least ten times. One junction end disagrees with the germline gene, perhaps due to a read error. The genes are TRBV7-3 and TRBJ2-1; no definite D call. The germline V gene encodes CDR1 SGHTA and CDR2 FQGTGA. The CDR3 spans 13 residues. CDR3 region: CASSLGPYDEQFF. The CDR3 DNA sequence: TGTGCCAGCAGCTTAGGCCCCTACGATGAGCAGTTCTTC.

The table lists this clonotype with many counts. The chain is built from TRBV28 and TRBJ2-3, with D unclear. The CDR3 sequence is 17 residues long. V lost 6 bases to trimming and J lost 2 bases, with 21 bases between them. Germline lookup yields CDR1 MDHEN and CDR2 SYDVKM. CDR3 bases: TGTGCCAGCAGGCCCGTCCTGGTTAAGCTTACCACAGATACGCAGTATTTT. The encoded protein is CASRPVLVKLTTDTQYF.